This T cell receptor (beta chain) was identified during a study of blood T cell repertoires in COVID-19. Method: immunoSEQ multiplex PCR; TCRdb's copy keeps in-frame clones and lacks some. The sample consists of a few hundred thousand clones, 88% of them appearing once. Germline CDR1 is SNHLY and CDR2 is FYNNEI. The ends lost 5 bases at V and 6 bases at J; junction bases unmatched: 6. CDR3 length equals 15 residues. Recruits, aged about 18 to 90 years, lived in 24 US areas. The study assigned cohorts using participant-reported clinical history. The chain uses TRBV2 and TRBJ1-6, with 8 bases lining up with TRBD1. Sequenced input: PBMCs or T cells enriched from blood (not recorded which). The receptor's source is a woman under 30 who had been exposed to COVID-19. This CDR3 is CASSTYRGINSPLHF. The CDR3 DNA reads TGTGCCAGCAGTACCTACAGGGGGATTAATTCACCCCTCCACTTT.